A single sample is the source of the 12 T cell receptor beta chains below, sequenced in a study of T cell responses to AZD1222 COVID-19 vaccine. The repertoire was sequenced with immunoSEQ multiplex PCR; TCRdb's copy has only in-frame clones and lacks some. Of more than 150,000 clones in the sample, around 89% were seen once. The input for sequencing was peripheral blood, taken on day 0 of AZD1222 vaccination. These receptors were taken from an adult in good health.

Worth noting for this clone: Other DNA sequences from this sample encode an identical CDR3 as well. The rearrangement uses TRBV5-4 and TRBJ2-5; no clear D gene. CDR1 and CDR2 from the germline V gene are SGHNT and YYREEE (reference sequence). This CDR3 has 11 amino acids. Trimming left V 1 base short and J 5 bases short, with 3 bases between. The CDR3 DNA reads as TGTGCCAGCAGCTTGAAGGAGACCCAGTACTTC. This gives the protein CASSLKETQYF.

The chain joins TRBV7-2 to TRBJ2-1, with 11 bases fitting TRBD2. Germline V CDR1 and CDR2: SGHTA, FQGNSA. The CDR3 sequence is 16 residues long. V lost 0 bases and J lost 5; bases outside the gene matches: 3. In DNA form, the CDR3 reads TGTGCCAGCAGCTTAGCTGGGACTAGCGGAAACAATGAGCAGTTCTTC. The encoded protein is CASSLAGTSGNNEQFF.

CDR3 DNA: TGCGCCAGCAGCTTGGAAGGACCGAAGTTCACAGATACGCAGTATTTT. The encoded protein is CASSLEGPKFTDTQYF. The chain carries TRBV5-1 and TRBJ2-3; D gene ambiguous. Germline CDR1 and CDR2: SGHRS and YFSETQ. The CDR3 is made up of 16 amino acids. V lost 0 bases, J lost 2 bases, and 13 bases lay in between.

This chain joins TRBV7-3 and TRBJ2-1; 10 bases map to TRBD1. CDR3 length equals 15 residues. J lost 2 bases, V lost 5 bases, and 3 bases had no gene match. Germline loops: CDR1 SGHTA, CDR2 FQGTGA. The chain's CDR3 is CASSPGTGAYNEQFF. CDR3 in DNA: TGTGCCAGCAGCCCTGGGACAGGGGCCTACAATGAGCAGTTCTTC.

CDR3 sequence: CASSIDVGSNQPQHF. CDR3 nucleotides: TGTGCCAGTAGTATAGATGTGGGAAGCAATCAGCCCCAGCATTTT. J is TRBJ1-5 and V is TRBV19, with unresolved D. V was clipped by 0 bases and J by 1 base, with 7 bases between them. The CDR3 sequence is 15 residues long. Germline V gives CDR1 LNHDA, CDR2 SQIVND (reference sequence). The variable domain in full, completed from reference TRBV19 and TRBJ1-5, reads DGGITQSPKYLFRKEGQNVTLSCEQNLNHDAMYWYRQDPGQGLRLIYYSQIVNDFQKGDIAEGYSVSREKKESFPLTVTSAQKNPTAFYLCASSIDVGSNQPQHFGDGTRLSIL.

This clone was observed once. The chain is built from TRBV29-1 and TRBJ2-5; D gene unclear. The CDR3 is 11 residues long. Germline assignment: CDR1 SQVTM and CDR2 ANQGSEA. Trimming removed 7 bases from V and 2 bases from J, with 8 bases in between. The CDR3 nucleotides read TGCAGCGCAGGCTTACAAGAGACCCAGTACTTC. It specifies CSAGLQETQYF.

The rearrangement links TRBV5-4 to TRBJ2-3; maybe TRBD1 (5 bases). Germline V gene data show CDR1 as SGHNT and CDR2 as YYREEE (reference sequence). The CDR3 covers 14 residues. V lost 3 bases and J lost 1, with 9 bases in between. Here the CDR3 reads CASSWGTGTDTQYF. The CDR3 coding sequence is TGTGCCAGCAGCTGGGGCACGGGCACAGATACGCAGTATTTT.

The V gene is TRBV5-4, the J gene TRBJ2-5, with 8 bases aligning to TRBD1. Germline loops: CDR1 SGHNT, CDR2 YYREEE (reference sequence). CDR3 length equals 14 residues. The V segment lost 4 bases and the J segment 4 bases; nucleotides outside the gene matches: 6. Here the CDR3 reads CASSGRDRGETQYF. The CDR3 DNA follows: TGTGCCAGCAGCGGGCGCGACAGGGGAGAGACCCAGTACTTC. The full variable domain, rest sourced from reference TRBV5-4 and TRBJ2-5, is ETGVTQSPTHLIKTRGQQVTLRCSSQSGHNTVSWYQQALGQGPQFIFQYYREEENGRGNFPPRFSGLQFPNYSSELNVNALELDDSALYLCASSGRDRGETQYFGPGTRLLVL.

This chain joins TRBV6-4 and TRBJ1-2, with TRBD1 as a possible D gene (5 bases). This CDR3 has 16 residues. Looked up from germline, CDR1 is MRHNA and CDR2 is SNTAGT. With 5 bases removed from V and 6 bases from J, the gap between germline ends came to 22 bases. CDR3 nucleotides: TGTGCCAGCAGTTACCAAACAGGAAAGTTTAGGGATGGCTACACCTTC. Protein sequence: CASSYQTGKFRDGYTF.

This clone has just a few counts. The chain is built from TRBV19 and TRBJ2-6; D unclear. This CDR3 spans 15 amino acids. The V end lost 10 bases, the J end lost 0 bases, and 13 bases lay between the germline ends. CDR1 and CDR2 (germline): LNHDA, SQIVND (reference sequence). CDR3 sequence reads: CATKTDPSGANVLTF. The DNA for the CDR3 is TGTGCCACTAAAACCGACCCCTCTGGGGCCAACGTCCTGACTTTC.

This sequence joins TRBV5-1 and TRBJ1-4, with TRBD1 as a possible D gene (5 bases). This CDR3 region has 13 residues. Germline V gives CDR1 SGHRS, CDR2 YFSETQ. V was trimmed by 7 bases and J by 0 bases, leaving 7 bases between them. CDR3 sequence reads: CASQGPTNEKLFF. CDR3 in DNA: TGCGCCAGCCAGGGACCAACTAATGAAAAACTGTTTTTT.

This chain uses TRBV3-1 (or the pseudogene TRBV3-2) with TRBJ2-7; D might be TRBD1 (6 bases). Germline-derived CDR1 and CDR2 are LGHDT and YNNKEL (reference sequence). Deletions cut 4 bases from V and 5 bases from J, with 15 bases between. This CDR3 has 14 residues. Here the CDR3 reads CASSLSTGLDEQYF. CDR3 DNA: TGTGCCAGCAGCCTATCGACAGGTTTGGACGAGCAGTACTTC.